The 29 T cell receptor beta chains listed next were all sequenced from one sample in a study of identical twins. Via MiXCR, TCRdb re-called the 5' RACE reads, giving one row per CDR3 protein. The data show 1.5 million to 2 million distinct CDR3 sequences, around 33% seen once. Sequencing was done on a sample of cord blood. Receptors were obtained from a newborn girl in good health.

The genes are TRBV7-9 and TRBJ1-5; D gene ambiguous. Germline V gives CDR1 SEHNR, CDR2 FQNEAQ (reference sequence). The CDR3 length is 16 residues. V was cut by 3 bases and J by 5 bases, with 17 bases left in between. CDR3 loop: CASSFWSGRMDQPQHF. Here the CDR3 DNA reads TGTGCCAGCAGCTTTTGGTCCGGCAGGATGGATCAGCCCCAGCATTTT.

This clonotype was seen a few times. The rearrangement links TRBV28 to TRBJ1-2; D remains ambiguous. Trimming pared 4 bases from V and 4 bases from J, leaving 16 bases between. Per germline, CDR1 MDHEN and CDR2 SYDVKM. The CDR3 runs to 15 residues. Here the CDR3 reads CASSSTTYQSYGYTF. The DNA of the CDR3 is TGTGCCAGCAGTTCAACGACATACCAAAGCTATGGCTACACCTTC.

This clonotype was observed a few times. The chain links TRBV7-9 to TRBJ2-3; D could derive from TRBD1 or TRBD2 (5 bases each). Germline V gene lookup returns CDR1 SEHNR and CDR2 FQNEAQ (reference sequence). The length of the CDR3 is 15 residues. Trimming took off 4 bases at V and 0 bases at J, with 11 bases between the two ends. The chain's CDR3 is CASSYKGDSTDTQYF. DNA of the CDR3: TGTGCCAGCAGCTATAAAGGGGACAGCACAGATACGCAGTATTTT.

The chain couples TRBV7-9 to TRBJ2-1, with D unresolved. With the DNA end fitting TRBJ2-7 better, the J assignment may be wrong. The CDR3 is 15 amino acids. The germline CDR1 and CDR2 sequences are SEHNR and FQNEAQ (reference sequence). The CDR3 region is CASSSQTGLRNEQYF. The CDR3, as DNA: TGTGCCAGCAGCTCGCAAACCGGGCTGCGGAATGAGCAGTACTTC.

Only a few counts were recorded for this clonotype. The gene calls are TRBV21-1 and TRBJ2-4. TRBV21-1 is a pseudogene segment. The CDR3 is 14 residues long. In DNA, the CDR3 is TGTGCCAGCAGCCGACGGACTAGCGAAAACATTCAGTACTTC. Encoded protein: CASSRRTSENIQYF.

J is TRBJ2-1 and V is TRBV10-3, with D possibly TRBD2 on 6 matching bases. The V and J ends lost 8 bases and 4 bases respectively, with 15 bases between them. The CDR3 consists of 14 residues. CDR1 is ENHRY and CDR2 is SYGVKD in the germline V gene. The CDR3 nucleotides are TGTGCCATCGGTGTGGGAGCGGGTTACAATGAGCAGTTCTTC. This codes for CAIGVGAGYNEQFF.

This sequence joins TRBV12-3 or TRBV12-4 and TRBJ2-1; D is undetermined. V lost 6 bases to trimming and J lost 0 bases, with 12 bases between them. CDR3 length equals 15 residues. DNA for the CDR3: TGTGCCAGCAGACCGACTCCCAGCTCCTACAATGAGCAGTTCTTC. Encoded protein: CASRPTPSSYNEQFF.

The chain recombines TRBV19 with TRBJ2-1; D is possibly TRBD1 (6 bases). CDR3 length: 13 residues. V was cut by 10 bases and J by 5 bases, with 15 bases left in between. Germline V lookup: CDR1 LNHDA, CDR2 SQIVND (reference sequence). The CDR3 here is CATSWTVNNEQFF. Written as DNA, the CDR3 is TGTGCCACTTCCTGGACAGTGAACAATGAGCAGTTCTTC.

In this sample, this clonotype turned up a few times. The V call is TRBV20-1, the J call TRBJ2-3; D unclear. The CDR3 runs to 14 residues. V gave up 3 bases and J gave up 0 bases, with 10 bases separating them. Germline values: CDR1 DFQATT, CDR2 SNEGSKA (reference sequence). The DNA for the CDR3 is TGCAGTGCTAGCGAAGGGCACAGCACAGATACGCAGTATTTT. Its translation: CSASEGHSTDTQYF.

In regard to this clonotype: At one of its ends the junction is not consistent with the germline gene, which may arise from a read error. The chain links TRBV4-1 to TRBJ2-3; the match to TRBD2 covers 7 bases. Germline lookup yields CDR1 MGHRA and CDR2 YSYEKL. The CDR3 sequence is 15 residues long. CDR3 nucleotides: TGCGCCAGCAGCCACCTGACTAGCCGCACAGATACGCGGTATTTT. Residues: CASSHLTSRTDTRYF.

This clonotype appeared a single time. The chain has TRBV28 and TRBJ2-1; a weak D match, TRBD2 (6 bases). Germline V gene data show CDR1 as MDHEN and CDR2 as SYDVKM. CDR3 length: 17 residues. Trimming removed 4 bases at V and 10 bases at J, with 26 bases between. This CDR3 reads CASSCASWDCHSYEQFF. CDR3 in DNA: TGTGCCAGCAGTTGCGCCTCGTGGGACTGCCACTCCTACGAGCAGTTCTTC.

V is TRBV3-1 and J is TRBJ2-7, with D possibly TRBD2 on 5 matching bases. Germline lookup yields CDR1 LGHDT and CDR2 YNNKEL (reference sequence). This CDR3 comprises 18 residues. The V end lost 1 base, the J end lost 7 bases, and 26 bases lay between the germline ends. The CDR3 loop is CASSQVFSGPSSYNEQYF. The CDR3 DNA reads TGTGCCAGCAGCCAAGTTTTTTCAGGTCCTAGCTCCTACAATGAGCAGTACTTC.

Comments on this clonotype: This may come from a read error, since a much larger clone is one base off. V usage is TRBV7-2 and J usage is TRBJ2-7; D is ambiguous. CDR1 is SGHTA, CDR2 FQGNSA, per germline. There are 14 residues in the CDR3. V gave up 2 bases and J gave up 12 bases, with 20 bases separating them. CDR3 residues: CASSLRTDQETRYF. In DNA, the CDR3 is TGTGCCAGCAGCTTAAGGACGGATCAAGAGACCCGGTACTTC.

V and J are TRBV4-2 and TRBJ2-7; perhaps TRBD2 as D (6 bases). TRBJ2-5 matches the DNA end more closely, so the J call is doubtful. The CDR3 consists of 16 residues. The V gene's germline CDR1 is LGHNA and CDR2 YNFKEQ. The CDR3 loop reads CASSQDLATHGETQYF. For the CDR3, the DNA is TGTGCCAGCAGCCAAGATCTAGCGACCCATGGGGAGACCCAGTACTTC.

Only a few counts were recorded for this clonotype. The genes are TRBV5-1 and TRBJ2-3; unclear D gene. Germline CDR1 reads SGHRS; CDR2 reads YFSETQ. This CDR3 has 16 amino acids. The ends were cut back, 0 bases at V and 1 base at J, with 12 bases in the middle. CDR3 nucleotides: TGCGCCAGCAGCTTGGGGGCGATGGTCGGCACAGATACGCAGTATTTT. It translates to CASSLGAMVGTDTQYF.

This sequence joins TRBV6-1 and TRBJ2-4, with D maybe TRBD1 (5 bases). This CDR3 spans 15 amino acids. V lost 6 bases, J lost 8 bases, and 20 bases lay in between. Germline CDR1 MNHNS, CDR2 SASEGT. The CDR3 nucleotides are TGTGCCAGCAGCAACTCGGCGAGCAGGGTTGACATTCAGTACTTC. Translating it yields CASSNSASRVDIQYF.

The chain couples TRBV7-9 to TRBJ1-5; the D is unclear. The CDR3 sequence is 12 residues long. From germline, CDR1 is SEHNR and CDR2 FQNEAQ (reference sequence). V was trimmed by 2 bases and J by 5 bases, leaving 4 bases between them. The CDR3 is CASSLPDQPQHF. The CDR3 DNA follows: TGTGCCAGCAGCTTACCCGATCAGCCCCAGCATTTT.

With respect to this clonotype: This could be a read error, since a much larger clone is one nucleotide away. The rearrangement links TRBV3-1 to TRBJ2-4; 7 positions agree with TRBD2. Judging by the DNA end, TRBJ2-7 fits better; the J call may be wrong. In germline, CDR1 is LGHDT, CDR2 YNNKEL (reference sequence). The CDR3 totals 16 residues. CDR3 nucleotides: TGTGCCAGCAGCCCAGGGACTAACGGTTCTTCCTACGAGCAGTACTTC. Encoded protein: CASSPGTNGSSYEQYF.

The rearrangement links TRBV5-1 to TRBJ2-7, with 13 bases identical to TRBD2. After removal of 3 bases from V and 2 bases from J, the junction contained 2 bases not matched to a gene. Germline values: CDR1 SGHRS, CDR2 YFSETQ. The CDR3 has 15 residues. The CDR3 region is CASSWTSGRTYEQYF. As DNA, the CDR3 is TGCGCCAGCAGCTGGACTAGCGGGAGAACCTACGAGCAGTACTTC.

The genes are TRBV19 and TRBJ2-7; 9 positions agree with TRBD2. V was pared by 4 bases and J by 7 bases, with 8 bases of the junction left unmatched. The V gene's germline CDR1 is LNHDA and CDR2 SQIVND (reference sequence). This CDR3 has 14 residues. The CDR3 loop reads CASSKVTSGVEQYF. The CDR3 DNA reads as TGTGCCAGTAGTAAAGTGACTAGCGGAGTTGAGCAGTACTTC. The full variable domain, completed using reference TRBV19 and TRBJ2-7, is DGGITQSPKYLFRKEGQNVTLSCEQNLNHDAMYWYRQDPGQGLRLIYYSQIVNDFQKGDIAEGYSVSREKKESFPLTVTSAQKNPTAFYLCASSKVTSGVEQYFGPGTRLTVT.

This clonotype was detected once. The V call is TRBV12-3 or TRBV12-4, the J call TRBJ2-1; 10 bases line up with TRBD1. Trimming cost V 8 bases and J 7 bases; bases outside gene matches: 11. The CDR3 sequence is 15 residues long. CDR3 sequence: CASARETGGSNEQFF. CDR3 DNA: TGTGCCAGCGCACGGGAGACAGGGGGCTCAAATGAGCAGTTCTTC.

Here the CDR3 reads CASSPGQGATGNTIYF. The CDR3 coding sequence is TGCGCCAGCAGCCCGGGACAGGGGGCTACAGGAAACACCATATATTTT. V usage is TRBV4-1 and J usage is TRBJ1-3; 12 positions agree with TRBD1. This CDR3 comprises 16 residues. Per germline, CDR1 MGHRA and CDR2 YSYEKL. Unmatched junction bases numbered 5, after V lost 4 bases and J lost 4 bases.

This clonotype has more than one count but fewer than ten. The V and J genes are TRBV11-2 and TRBJ1-2, with 8 bases aligning to TRBD1. The germline V gene encodes CDR1 SGHAT and CDR2 FQNNGV. Unmatched junction bases numbered 8, after V lost 4 bases and J lost 4 bases. The CDR3 loop spans 15 amino acids. CDR3: CASSSIQGAIYGYTF. CDR3 sequence (DNA): TGTGCCAGCAGCTCGATCCAGGGGGCTATCTATGGCTACACCTTC.

The chain joins TRBV20-1 to TRBJ2-1; 10 bases match TRBD2. This CDR3 region has 13 residues. V lost 1 base, J lost 11 bases, and 5 bases stayed unmatched. From germline, CDR1 is DFQATT and CDR2 SNEGSKA (reference sequence). The CDR3 is CSARGLAGDQQFF. In nucleotides, the CDR3 is TGCAGTGCTAGAGGTCTAGCGGGGGATCAGCAGTTCTTC.

This clonotype was seen more than once but under ten times. DNA of the CDR3: TGTGCCAGCTCACCAGGGCTAGCCGACAATGAGCAGTACTTC. It specifies CASSPGLADNEQYF. V and J are TRBV18 and TRBJ2-7; maybe TRBD2 (5 bases). Germline V lookup: CDR1 KGHSH, CDR2 LQKENI. Trimming removed 2 bases from V and 7 bases from J, with 15 bases in between. The CDR3 length is 14 residues.

This clonotype has just a few counts. The V call is TRBV6-1, the J call TRBJ2-1; D may be TRBD2 (6 bases). The CDR3 runs to 16 residues. Germline V CDR1 and CDR2: MNHNS, SASEGT. V was clipped by 3 bases and J by 1 base, with 13 bases between them. The CDR3 DNA reads TGTGCCAGCAGTGAGGTGGGAGGAATATCCTACAATGAGCAGTTCTTC. This encodes CASSEVGGISYNEQFF.

The chain couples TRBV6-4 to TRBJ2-7; maybe TRBD2 (6 bases). Germline CDR1 is MRHNA and CDR2 is SNTAGT. V lost 4 bases to trimming and J lost 7 bases, with 23 bases between them. The CDR3 is made up of 16 amino acids. This CDR3 reads CASSASDGGPYNEQYF. The CDR3, as DNA: TGTGCCAGCAGTGCAAGCGACGGGGGTCCCTACAATGAGCAGTACTTC.

This clonotype came up a few times. The chain carries TRBV15 and TRBJ1-3; no clear D. The V end lost 8 bases, the J end lost 4 bases, and 3 bases lay between the germline ends. CDR3 length: 10 amino acids. Germline V lookup: CDR1 LNHNV, CDR2 YYDKDF (reference sequence). The CDR3 bases are TGTGCCACCGGGGGAAACACCATATATTTT. It is translated as CATGGNTIYF. Filled out from reference TRBV15 and TRBJ1-3, the complete variable domain reads DAMVIQNPRYQVTQFGKPVTLSCSQTLNHNVMYWYQQKSSQAPKLLFHYYDKDFNNEADTPDNFQSRRPNTSFCFLDIRSPGLGDTAMYLCATGGNTIYFGEGSWLTVV.

A few counts support this clonotype. The chain links TRBV13 to TRBJ2-5, with TRBD2 matching over 14 bases. The CDR3 has 16 residues. With V trimmed by 2 bases and J by 11 bases, 10 bases remained unmatched. Germline V gene data show CDR1 as PRHDT and CDR2 as FYEKMQ (reference sequence). In DNA form, the CDR3 reads TGTGCCAGCAGCTTATATCGGGGACTAGCGGGAGCGGGACAGTACTTC. Translation gives CASSLYRGLAGAGQYF. The entire variable domain, with the rest obtained from reference TRBV13 and TRBJ2-5, is as follows: AAGVIQSPRHLIKEKRETATLKCYPIPRHDTVYWYQQGPGQDPQFLISFYEKMQSDKGSIPDRFSAQQFSDYHSELNMSSLELGDSALYFCASSLYRGLAGAGQYFGPGTRLLVL.